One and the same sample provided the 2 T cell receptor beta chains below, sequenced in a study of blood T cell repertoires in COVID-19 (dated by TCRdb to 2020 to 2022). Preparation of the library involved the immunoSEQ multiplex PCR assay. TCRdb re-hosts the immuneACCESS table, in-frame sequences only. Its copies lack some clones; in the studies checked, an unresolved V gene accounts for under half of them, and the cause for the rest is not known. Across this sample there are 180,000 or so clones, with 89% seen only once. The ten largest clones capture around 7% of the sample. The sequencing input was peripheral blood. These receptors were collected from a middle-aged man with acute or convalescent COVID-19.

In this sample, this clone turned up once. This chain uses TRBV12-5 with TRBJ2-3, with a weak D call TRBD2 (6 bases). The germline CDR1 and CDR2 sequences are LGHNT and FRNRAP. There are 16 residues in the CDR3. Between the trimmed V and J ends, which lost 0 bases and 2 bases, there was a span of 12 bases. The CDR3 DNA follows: TGTGCTAGTGGTTTGGTAACCGGGACTTTCACAGATACGCAGTATTTT. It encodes CASGLVTGTFTDTQYF.

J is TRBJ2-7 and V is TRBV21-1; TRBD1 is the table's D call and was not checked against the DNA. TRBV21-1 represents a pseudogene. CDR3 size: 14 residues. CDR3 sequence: CASSMSDRAHEQYF. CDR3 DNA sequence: TGTGCCAGCAGCATGTCCGACAGGGCCCACGAGCAGTACTTC.